This TCR beta chain was sequenced in a study of T cell responses to AZD1222 COVID-19 vaccine. Study-wide points: Spike-specific TCR breadth and depth went up after people got two AZD1222 doses. Clonal diversity may have been underestimated, and the donors were mostly white British, with more females than males.

Second doses were pooled across both intervals (about 4 or about 12 weeks). The V gene lost 7 bases and the J gene lost 10 bases, with 16 bases spanning the gap. This CDR3 spans 11 amino acids. CDR1 is DFQATT and CDR2 is SNEGSKA in the germline V gene (reference sequence). Of note for this clone: Its specificity is unknown.

The repertoire was sequenced with immunoSEQ multiplex PCR; TCRdb's copy has only in-frame clones and lacks some. Among 75,000 to 95,000 clones listed, around 84% were seen once. The rearrangement uses TRBV20-1 and TRBJ2-5, with D tentatively TRBD1 (6 bases). The sequence derives from an adult who received the AZD1222 COVID-19 vaccine. Specimen: peripheral blood, collected 28 days after the second AZD1222 dose. The CDR3 nucleotides are TGCAGTGGCCAGGCGCAGGGGATCCAGTACTTC. Translating it yields CSGQAQGIQYF.